This passage covers 24 T cell receptor beta chains from one sample sequenced in a study of OX40 agonist ivuxolimab in advanced cancers. The protocol was immunoSEQ multiplex PCR, while the TCRdb copy is restricted to in-frame clones and leaves out a portion. The data show more than 65,000 clones, approximately 90% seen once. The sample in question was CD4+ or CD8+ T cells sorted from blood, obtained in a trial of the OX40 agonist ivuxolimab. Every receptor here comes from an adult with an advanced solid tumor such as melanoma, head and neck, liver or kidney cancer.

This rearrangement joins TRBV19 to TRBJ2-1; D gene unclear. V was clipped by 5 bases and J by 0 bases, with 14 bases between them. In germline, CDR1 is LNHDA, CDR2 SQIVND (reference sequence). This CDR3 is built from 16 residues. CDR3 sequence reads: CASSPLRLSSYNEQFF. In DNA, the CDR3 is TGTGCCAGTAGTCCCCTCCGGCTCAGCTCCTACAATGAGCAGTTCTTC.

This clone has a single count. The J gene is TRBJ2-7, the V gene TRBV5-6; 7 positions agree with TRBD1. The V gene end was trimmed by 4 bases and the J gene end by 3 bases; junction bases not matched to a gene: 7. The CDR3 runs 14 residues. Germline V gene sequence: CDR1 SGHDT, CDR2 YYEEEE. The DNA of the CDR3 is TGTGCCAGCAGCCTCCTCCGGGACAGCTACGAGCAGTACTTC. Its protein is CASSLLRDSYEQYF. Based on the CDR3 plus reference TRBV5-6 and TRBJ2-7, the full variable domain is DAGVTQSPTHLIKTRGQQVTLRCSPKSGHDTVSWYQQALGQGPQFIFQYYEEEERQRGNFPDRFSGHQFPNYSSELNVNALLLGDSALYLCASSLLRDSYEQYFGPGTRLTVT.

This clone occurred a few times. The chain couples TRBV20-1 to TRBJ2-3; no firm D call. CDR1 DFQATT and CDR2 SNEGSKA come from the germline V gene (reference sequence). The CDR3 loop spans 11 amino acids. V was cut by 4 bases and J by 5 bases, with 7 bases left in between. CDR3 sequence (DNA): TGCAGTGCTATTCAGCGAGATACGCAGTATTTT. It yields the protein CSAIQRDTQYF.

V usage is TRBV2 and J usage is TRBJ2-7; 9 positions agree with TRBD1. Trimming removed 6 bases from V and 3 bases from J; junction bases left unmatched: 3. There are 13 residues in the CDR3. Germline CDR1 and CDR2: SNHLY and FYNNEI. CDR3 nucleotide sequence: TGTGCCAGCAGACAGGGGGCCTTCTACGAGCAGTACTTC. Translated: CASRQGAFYEQYF.

The chain combines TRBV7-2 with TRBJ2-2; possibly TRBD1 for D (7 bases). CDR1 is SGHTA, CDR2 FQGNSA, per germline. The V and J ends lost 1 base and 1 base respectively, with 10 bases between them. The CDR3 extends over 16 amino acids. The CDR3 nucleotides are TGTGCCAGCAGCTTAGATCAGGGGGGGAACACCGGGGAGCTGTTTTTT. It encodes CASSLDQGGNTGELFF.

The rearrangement links TRBV29-1 to TRBJ1-4; D remains ambiguous. This CDR3 has 13 amino acids. V lost 5 bases and J lost 8, with 15 bases in between. CDR1 is SQVTM, CDR2 ANQGSEA, per germline. The CDR3 sequence: CSVQGQVNEKLFF. Here the CDR3 DNA reads TGCAGCGTTCAAGGGCAGGTTAACGAAAAACTGTTTTTT.

The chain uses TRBV19 and TRBJ1-3; D might be TRBD1 (5 bases). The CDR3 runs 16 residues. Germline-derived CDR1 and CDR2 are LNHDA and SQIVND (reference sequence). V shed 6 bases and J shed 0 bases, with 15 bases lying between them. The CDR3 region has the DNA TGTGCCAGTAGCGTCCTAGCGGGGGTCTCTGGAAACACCATATATTTT. It is translated as CASSVLAGVSGNTIYF. The complete variable domain, with remaining parts taken from reference TRBV19 and TRBJ1-3, reads DGGITQSPKYLFRKEGQNVTLSCEQNLNHDAMYWYRQDPGQGLRLIYYSQIVNDFQKGDIAEGYSVSREKKESFPLTVTSAQKNPTAFYLCASSVLAGVSGNTIYFGEGSWLTVV.

The gene calls are TRBV28 and TRBJ2-3; D perhaps matches TRBD1 (6 bases). CDR3 length: 17 residues. Germline CDR1 reads MDHEN; CDR2 reads SYDVKM. Trimming took off 3 bases at V and 0 bases at J, with 16 bases between the two ends. The CDR3 DNA is TGTGCCAGCAGTTTTATCCATCAGGGGTTGAGCACAGATACGCAGTATTTT. Encoded protein: CASSFIHQGLSTDTQYF.

This chain uses TRBV7-9 with TRBJ2-7; D may be TRBD1 (5 bases). This CDR3 region has 12 residues. Germline V gene lookup returns CDR1 SEHNR and CDR2 FQNEAQ (reference sequence). The ends were cut back, 5 bases at V and 4 bases at J, with 9 bases in the middle. The CDR3 DNA reads TGTGCCAGCAGCCCACAGGTGTACGAGCAGTACTTC. It codes for CASSPQVYEQYF.

This clone showed up just once. The gene calls are TRBV4-3 and TRBJ2-7, with a weak D call TRBD1 (5 bases). This CDR3 comprises 15 residues. V lost 2 bases to trimming and J lost 0 bases, with 11 bases between them. Looked up from germline, CDR1 is LGHNA and CDR2 is YSLEER. In DNA, the CDR3 is TGCGCCAGCAGCCAATTTTGGGGCGACTCCTACGAGCAGTACTTC. It codes for CASSQFWGDSYEQYF.

The rearrangement joins TRBV7-3 to TRBJ2-3; 11 bases are a match to TRBD2. Per germline, CDR1 SGHTA and CDR2 FQGTGA. This CDR3 has 17 amino acids. V dropped 1 base and J dropped 4; count of bases not matched to a gene: 7. The CDR3 loop is CASSLIAGGLIADTQYF. The CDR3 coding sequence is TGTGCCAGCAGCTTAATAGCGGGGGGGCTTATTGCAGATACGCAGTATTTT.

V and J are TRBV4-2 and TRBJ2-1, with D tentatively TRBD1 or TRBD2 (6 bases each). The CDR3 totals 15 residues. The germline CDR1 and CDR2 sequences are LGHNA and YNFKEQ. Trimming shortened V by 5 bases and J by 11 bases, and 22 bases separated the two germline ends. The CDR3 reads CASSLGRGKGEKQFF. The DNA for the CDR3 is TGTGCCAGCAGCTTGGGCCGGGGGAAGGGGGAAAAGCAGTTCTTC.

Of note for this clone: This could be a read error, since a much larger clone is one nucleotide away. The CDR3 DNA reads TGTGCCAGTAGAGACACTGAAGCTTTCTTT. As protein: CASRDTEAFF. The chain joins TRBV19 to TRBJ1-1, with D unresolved. Germline assignment: CDR1 LNHDA and CDR2 SQIVND (reference sequence). There are 10 residues in the CDR3. V lost 6 bases to trimming and J lost 3 bases, with 2 bases between them.

A few counts support this clone. The V call is TRBV28, the J call TRBJ2-1; TRBD1 might be the D (5 bases). The CDR3 has 13 residues. Trimming cost V 1 base and J 10 bases, with 11 bases left between them. Germline V gene data show CDR1 as MDHEN and CDR2 as SYDVKM. For the CDR3, the DNA is TGTGCCAGCAGTTTATACACAGGACGGGAGCAGTTCTTC. It codes for CASSLYTGREQFF.

The chain combines TRBV11-3 with TRBJ2-3, with a possible D match to TRBD2 (5 bases). This CDR3 is built from 15 residues. CDR1 and CDR2 (germline): SGHNT, YENEEA. V was shortened by 1 base and J by 1 base, with 9 bases between the two germline ends. CDR3 nucleotide sequence: TGTGCCAGCAGCTTAGCGGGAAGCCGCACAGATACGCAGTATTTT. The encoded protein is CASSLAGSRTDTQYF.

The chain uses TRBV6-1 and TRBJ2-5, with a weak D call TRBD1 (6 bases). The germline V and J ends were trimmed by 8 bases and 4 bases, with 14 bases remaining between them. This CDR3 is 13 amino acids long. The germline V gene encodes CDR1 MNHNS and CDR2 SASEGT. CDR3 DNA: TGTGCCAGCGACCGGGACATCCGAGAGACCCAGTACTTC. Its translation is CASDRDIRETQYF.

The V gene is TRBV19, the J gene TRBJ2-2; D is ambiguous. Trimming removed 9 bases at V and 3 bases at J, with 14 bases between. The CDR3 extends over 14 amino acids. CDR1 is LNHDA and CDR2 is SQIVND in the germline V gene (reference sequence). The CDR3 DNA is TGTGCCAGCCTTGCGGAGAGAGACACCGGGGAGCTGTTTTTT. It specifies CASLAERDTGELFF.

The rearrangement joins TRBV4-1 to TRBJ2-5, with a weak D call TRBD2 (5 bases). The germline CDR1 and CDR2 sequences are MGHRA and YSYEKL. V lost 4 bases, J lost 0 bases, and 9 bases lay in between. The CDR3 is 14 amino acids. In DNA form, the CDR3 reads TGCGCCAGCAGCCGTGGACTCAACCAAGAGACCCAGTACTTC. Its protein product is CASSRGLNQETQYF.

The J gene is TRBJ1-1, the V gene TRBV6-5; D not resolved. The germline V and J ends were trimmed by 6 bases and 2 bases, with 13 bases remaining between them. The CDR3 has 14 residues. Germline V gene data show CDR1 as MNHEY and CDR2 as SVGAGI. This chain's CDR3 is CASRIRERNTEAFF. In DNA, the CDR3 is TGTGCCAGCAGGATCCGGGAGAGAAACACTGAAGCTTTCTTT.

The V call is TRBV5-5, the J call TRBJ2-3; maybe TRBD1 (6 bases). V was trimmed by 2 bases and J by 6 bases, leaving 13 bases between them. Germline CDR1 reads SGHKS; CDR2 reads YYEKEE (reference sequence). The CDR3 spans 14 residues. Here the CDR3 DNA reads TGTGCCAGCAGCTTCGGACAGATTTTGGATACGCAGTATTTT. Its protein product is CASSFGQILDTQYF.

The chain combines TRBV5-5 with TRBJ1-2, with a possible D match to TRBD1 (6 bases). The germline V and J ends were trimmed by 2 bases and 1 base, with 9 bases remaining between them. CDR1 is SGHKS and CDR2 is YYEKEE in the germline V gene (reference sequence). The CDR3 runs 14 residues. The CDR3 nucleotides read TGTGCCAGCAGCTTTCTGGACAGTAACTATGGCTACACCTTC. It encodes CASSFLDSNYGYTF.

CDR3 coding DNA: TGTGCCAGCAGCCAAGATTCATGGGACACTGAAGCTTTCTTT. Translation: CASSQDSWDTEAFF. The chain has TRBV4-2 and TRBJ1-1; no firm D call. V was pared by 0 bases and J by 3 bases, with 8 bases between. Germline lookup yields CDR1 LGHNA and CDR2 YNFKEQ. The CDR3 is made up of 14 amino acids.

This clone has only a few counts. The V gene is TRBV10-3, the J gene TRBJ2-3; D gene uncertain. This CDR3 contains 14 residues. Trimming stripped 6 bases from V and 1 base from J, with 11 bases between. Germline lookup yields CDR1 ENHRY and CDR2 SYGVKD. CDR3: CAISVRQGTDTQYF. The DNA for the CDR3 is TGTGCCATCAGCGTAAGGCAGGGCACAGATACGCAGTATTTT.

This sequence joins TRBV7-2 and TRBJ2-3; perhaps TRBD2 as D (6 bases). The V and J ends lost 3 bases and 1 base respectively, with 11 bases between them. The CDR3 totals 15 residues. Germline V CDR1 and CDR2: SGHTA, FQGNSA. CDR3 sequence: CASSFRGGGTDTQYF. CDR3 nucleotides: TGTGCCAGCAGCTTTAGGGGCGGGGGCACAGATACGCAGTATTTT. Together with reference TRBV7-2 and TRBJ2-3, the CDR3 gives the full variable domain: GAGVSQSPSNKVTEKGKDVELRCDPISGHTALYWYRQSLGQGLEFLIYFQGNSAPDKSGLPSDRFSAERTGGSVSTLTIQRTQQEDSAVYLCASSFRGGGTDTQYFGPGTRLTVL.